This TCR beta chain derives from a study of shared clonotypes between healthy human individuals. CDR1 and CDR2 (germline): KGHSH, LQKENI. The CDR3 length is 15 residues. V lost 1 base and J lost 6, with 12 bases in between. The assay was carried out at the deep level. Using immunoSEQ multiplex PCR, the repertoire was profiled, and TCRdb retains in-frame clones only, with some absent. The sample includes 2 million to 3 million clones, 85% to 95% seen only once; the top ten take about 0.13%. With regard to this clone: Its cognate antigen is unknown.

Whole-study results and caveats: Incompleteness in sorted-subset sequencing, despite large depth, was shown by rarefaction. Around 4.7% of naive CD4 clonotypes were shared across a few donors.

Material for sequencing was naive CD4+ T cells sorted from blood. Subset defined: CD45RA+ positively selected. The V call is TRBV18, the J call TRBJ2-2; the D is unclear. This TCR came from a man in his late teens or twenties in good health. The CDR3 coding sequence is TGTGCCAGCTCACCACGGCAAAGTGGATCCGGGGAGCTGTTTTTT. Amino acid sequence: CASSPRQSGSGELFF.